This T cell receptor (beta chain) was obtained from a study of blood T cell repertoires in COVID-19. Overall study context: Both acute and convalescent COVID-19 samples were obtained from the United States, Italy and Spain. T cells, B-cell-depleted T cells, or PBMCs provided the cDNA or gDNA that served as material.

Authors' data handling: Amplification with reference gene primers provided the estimates of nucleated cell counts. Data came from immunoSEQ multiplex PCR; TCRdb stores just in-frame clones and leaves some out. V, J and clone size are those of that table, while D and trimming were read from the DNA. The repertoire has about 300,000 clones, approximately 89% of them found once; the top ten carry approximately 7%. The germline V gene has CDR1 MRHNA and CDR2 SNTAGT. The CDR3 length is 15 residues. Losses at the gene ends were 5 bases for V and 6 bases for J; bases not matched to a gene: 6. The TCR sequence derives from a woman under 40 who had recovered from COVID-19. Sequencing was done on a sample of peripheral blood. The chain links TRBV6-4 to TRBJ2-7; the match to TRBD2 covers 14 bases. CDR3 residues: CASSPTSGGAGEQYF. The CDR3 region has the DNA TGTGCCAGCAGTCCGACTAGCGGGGGGGCCGGCGAGCAGTACTTC.